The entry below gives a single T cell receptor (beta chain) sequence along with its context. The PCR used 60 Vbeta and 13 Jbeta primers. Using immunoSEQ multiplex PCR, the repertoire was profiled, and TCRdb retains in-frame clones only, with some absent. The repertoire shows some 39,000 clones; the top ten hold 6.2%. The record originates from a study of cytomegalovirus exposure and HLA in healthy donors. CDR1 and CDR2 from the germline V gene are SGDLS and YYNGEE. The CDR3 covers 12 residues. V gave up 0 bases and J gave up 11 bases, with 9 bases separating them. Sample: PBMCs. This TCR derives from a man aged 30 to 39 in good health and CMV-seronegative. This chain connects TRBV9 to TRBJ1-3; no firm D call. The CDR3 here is CASSVADQAIYF. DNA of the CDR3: TGTGCCAGCAGCGTAGCGGATCAGGCCATATATTTT.